This TCR beta chain was identified during a study of cytomegalovirus exposure and HLA in healthy donors. Study details: Earlier, 150 million to 200 million T cells were analyzed, and some 120 million unique TCR beta sequences were found among them.

This clone appeared a few times. Antigen: not known. The ends were cut back, 5 bases at V and 5 bases at J, with 10 bases in the middle. The germline V gene has CDR1 SGHRS and CDR2 YFSETQ. The CDR3 runs 13 residues. The PCR was carried out with 60 Vbeta primers and 13 Jbeta primers. TCRdb's copy holds only in-frame clones and misses some; the assay was immunoSEQ multiplex PCR. The data hold 88,000 or so clones, with roughly 65% observed a single time. Regarding the study as a whole: Excluded were some V segments that proved indistinguishable, including TRBV6-2 and TRBV6-3. Analyses of presence and absence presupposed an approximately uniform sequencing depth across donors.

Sequencing was performed on PBMCs. The sequence derives from a male donor in good health and CMV-seropositive. The chain uses TRBV5-1 and TRBJ2-2; the D gene is possibly TRBD1 (6 bases). In DNA form, the CDR3 reads TGCGCCAGCAGAATTACAGGGACCGGGGAGCTGTTTTTT. Protein product: CASRITGTGELFF. Together with reference TRBV5-1 and TRBJ2-2, the CDR3 gives the full variable domain: KAGVTQTPRYLIKTRGQQVTLSCSPISGHRSVSWYQQTPGQGLQFLFEYFSETQRNKGNFPGRFSGRQFSNSRSEMNVSTLELGDSALYLCASRITGTGELFFGEGSRLTVL.